This TCR beta chain derives from a study of T cells expressing NK-cell markers. TCRdb reworked the 5' RACE reads into one entry per CDR3 protein, no DNA. Its table lists 150,000 or so distinct CDR3 sequences. The CDR3 is made up of 16 amino acids. From germline, CDR1 is GTSNPN and CDR2 SVGIG (reference sequence). Study findings and constraints: Topping the CD3+CD56-NKG2C+ fraction as well were these clonotypes, in a few donors. Evidence did not settle whether expanded NKG2C+ T cell clones targeted HCMV.

Notes on this clonotype: As yet, its antigen is unknown.

This chain links TRBV30 with TRBJ2-1; as DNA is missing, the TRBD2 call by TCRdb cannot be tested. The receptor's source is a woman between 18 and 70 years old in good health. Sequencing was done on a sample of blood T cells: a sorted CD56 or NKG2C T cell subset, CD4+ or CD8+ T cells, or bulk PBMC T cells (not recorded which). The CDR3 here is CAWSRTGTGAYNEQFF.